Reported below is one T cell receptor (beta chain). Its antigen is still unknown. Base qualities were left out, and no much larger clone turns up one base away. V is pared back by 3 bases and J by 4 bases, with 9 bases lying between the germline termini. The CDR3 has 13 amino acids, counting the end cysteine and phenylalanine. CDR3 DNA is the only sequence kept; it has 39 bases, read in frame from the first base. CDR1 and CDR2, per the germline V gene (reference sequence), are MNHEY and SMNVEV. The meaning of the sample's time point label: baseline before first vaccination. Vaccinee samples came from UK trials COV001 and COV002, including a single-blind randomized controlled phase 2/3 trial of AZD1222 (ChAdOx1 nCoV-19) in healthy adults. Trial participant PBMC samples were collected at day 0 and day 28 after the second dose for TCRbeta chain sequencing. The CDR3 regions of human TCRbeta chains were analyzed by immunosequencing. The authors' analysis ran thus. TCRs in the repertoires were compared against a reference library of SARS-CoV-2-specific TCRs that had been generated with the MIRA antigen-specificity platform. Breadth was defined as the fraction of unique TCRs that were SARS-CoV-2-associated, and depth was defined as the fraction of total T cells that were SARS-CoV-2-associated. Using the MIRA data, every spike-specific TCR was mapped to the spike region that the TCR reacted to and assigned to either a CD4 or a CD8 class. Log10-transformed breadth and depth values were compared by one-way ANOVA with Sidak's multiple comparisons tests. Here the immuneACCESS table is served through TCRdb, limited to in-frame sequences with V and J called. Missing clones are a known gap in these copies; in checked studies unresolved V genes cover under half, and the rest lacks a known reason. The DNA was the basis for D and trimming; V, J and clone size are from that table. This sample has over 85,000 clones in its table, and 92% of those were observed once. The ten most abundant clones make up roughly 7.8% of the sample.

This entry comes from a study of T cell responses to AZD1222 COVID-19 vaccine listed by TCRdb under 2021. Concerning the study at large: AZD1222 recipients whose second dose came at about 4 weeks and those whose second dose came at about 12 weeks were combined into one group, since spike-specific TCR depth and breadth did not differ between the two schedules. Trial participants were enrolled into age subgroups of 18-55, 56-69 and 70-plus years, which contained around 150, 29 and 61 TCR-sequenced participants, respectively. A total of 240 or so trial participants underwent TCR sequencing, of whom 200 to 220 had received two doses of AZD1222 and some 26 had received two doses of the MenACWY control vaccine. The full study reports these points: Participants were mostly white British and included more females than males, and it was suggested by the authors that clonal diversity may have been underestimated. Conclusions about previously exposed vaccinees are limited because only five to seven AZD1222 recipients were SARS-CoV-2 seropositive at baseline. After two AZD1222 doses, both the breadth and the depth of spike-specific TCRs were significantly higher than at day 0 and than in MenACWY recipients. Vaccine-associated CD4 TCRs spanned the whole spike protein, with dominant responses in regions 160-218 and 743-854. Because no samples from the day 14 peak response were available, repertoires could be characterized only after the peak T cell response. The 56-69-year group was small, and its depth increase did not reach significance, likely because of low power. Reportedly, close to half of the unique spike-specific TCRs recognized epitopes lying outside the regions that are mutated in the B.1.351 and B.1.1.7 variants.

The TCR originated in an adult in good health. The chain is encoded by TRBV27 joined to TRBJ1-1; the D gene assignment is ambiguous. The sample was peripheral blood, taken on day 0 of AZD1222 vaccination. The DNA is as follows: TGTGCCAGCAGTTTCTCCCCAACCACTGAAGCTTTCTTT. Translated, it reads CASSFSPTTEAFF.